Below are 10 T cell receptor beta chains sequenced from a single sample in a study of T cells in Graves' hyperthyroidism and ophthalmopathy. From RNA transcripts, TCR beta CDR3 regions were amplified. The TCR CDR3 first-round RT-PCR relied on the HTBI primer set. TCRdb re-called the multiplex PCR reads through MiXCR, storing one row per CDR3 protein. The sample lists about 130,000 distinct CDR3 sequences; roughly a fifth were seen once. Source material: blood. Receptors originate from a woman between 50 and 59 years old with Graves' hyperthyroidism that later progressed to Graves' ophthalmopathy.

Only one count was recorded for this clonotype. The chain combines TRBV28 with TRBJ1-1; TRBD1 might be the D (5 bases). V was pared by 4 bases and J by 1 base, with 16 bases between. Germline assignment: CDR1 MDHEN and CDR2 SYDVKM. The length of the CDR3 is 16 residues. This CDR3 reads CASSYPETGENTEAFF. In DNA, the CDR3 is TGTGCCAGCAGTTATCCCGAAACAGGAGAGAACACTGAAGCTTTCTTT.

This clonotype has at least ten counts. The J gene is TRBJ1-5, the V gene TRBV6-1, with 8 bases fitting TRBD1. Trimming removed 6 bases from V and 2 bases from J; junction bases left unmatched: 6. The CDR3 totals 15 residues. Germline V gives CDR1 MNHNS, CDR2 SASEGT. The CDR3: CASRLDRAGNQPQHF. DNA of the CDR3: TGTGCCAGCAGACTGGACAGGGCCGGCAATCAGCCCCAGCATTTT.

This clonotype occurred many times. The chain combines TRBV2 with TRBJ2-1; either TRBD1 or TRBD2 may fit D (6 bases each). In germline, CDR1 is SNHLY, CDR2 FYNNEI. V gave up 7 bases and J gave up 5 bases, with 18 bases separating them. This CDR3 region has 15 residues. CDR3 region: CASIRGTSQHNEQFF. In DNA form, the CDR3 reads TGTGCCAGCATCAGGGGCACTAGCCAACACAATGAGCAGTTCTTC.

The sample holds one count of this clonotype. The gene calls are TRBV28 and TRBJ1-5; D is perhaps TRBD1 (6 bases). Trimming took 3 bases from V and 7 from J, leaving 13 bases between them. Per the germline V gene, CDR1 is MDHEN and CDR2 is SYDVKM. The CDR3 spans 14 residues. DNA of the CDR3: TGTGCCAGCAGTTTCTTACAGGGTGACCAGCCCCAGCATTTT. Translation gives CASSFLQGDQPQHF.

This chain links TRBV9 with TRBJ1-2; D unclear. CDR1 is SGDLS, CDR2 YYNGEE, per germline. Trimming cost V 4 bases and J 4 bases, with 11 bases left between them. CDR3 length: 13 residues. The CDR3 sequence is CASSPRHGYGYTF. CDR3 coding DNA: TGTGCCAGCAGCCCCCGACATGGCTATGGCTACACCTTC.

The V gene is TRBV6-1, the J gene TRBJ1-3, with D hard to call. From germline, CDR1 is MNHNS and CDR2 SASEGT. Trimming left V 4 bases short and J 0 bases short, with 10 bases between. This CDR3 is 15 amino acids long. This CDR3 reads CASSAVRSSGNTIYF. In DNA, the CDR3 is TGTGCCAGCAGTGCCGTCAGGAGCTCTGGAAACACCATATATTTT.

This clonotype occurred many times. The V call is TRBV12-3 or TRBV12-4, the J call TRBJ2-2; possibly TRBD2 for D (6 bases). The V and J ends lost 3 bases and 3 bases respectively, with 11 bases between them. CDR3 length: 15 residues. The CDR3 loop is CASSLGGGHTGELFF. The CDR3 DNA sequence: TGTGCCAGCAGTTTGGGGGGAGGCCACACCGGGGAGCTGTTTTTT.

There are many counts of this clonotype. J is TRBJ2-4 and V is TRBV20-1; D gene ambiguous. Per germline, CDR1 DFQATT and CDR2 SNEGSKA (reference sequence). Trimming took off 5 bases at V and 0 bases at J, with 14 bases between the two ends. This CDR3 region has 15 residues. CDR3 protein: CSASLDPRAKNIQYF. CDR3 DNA sequence: TGCAGTGCTTCCCTGGACCCACGAGCCAAAAACATTCAGTACTTC.

The chain is built from TRBV29-1 and TRBJ1-2; 8 bases match TRBD1. CDR1 SQVTM and CDR2 ANQGSEA come from the germline V gene. The length of the CDR3 is 14 residues. V was pared by 3 bases and J by 4 bases, with 7 bases of the junction left unmatched. CDR3 region: CSVDPTGGGYGYTF. Here the CDR3 DNA reads TGCAGCGTTGACCCCACAGGGGGTGGCTATGGCTACACCTTC. Filled out from reference TRBV29-1 and TRBJ1-2, the complete variable domain reads SAVISQKPSRDICQRGTSLTIQCQVDSQVTMMFWYRQQPGQSLTLIATANQGSEATYESGFVIDKFPISRPNLTFSTLTVSNMSPEDSSIYLCSVDPTGGGYGYTFGSGTRLTVV.

This chain links TRBV20-1 with TRBJ2-1; TRBD2 matches at 13 bases. The ends lost 4 bases at V and 10 bases at J; junction bases unmatched: 16. The germline V gene has CDR1 DFQATT and CDR2 SNEGSKA (reference sequence). The CDR3 has 17 residues. The chain's CDR3 is CSANTKLTSGRIGEQFF. DNA for the CDR3: TGCAGTGCTAACACTAAGCTGACTAGCGGGAGGATCGGCGAGCAGTTCTTC.